This TCR beta chain was recorded in a study of cytomegalovirus exposure and HLA in healthy donors. Healthy bone marrow donors made up the cohort. PCR was performed using 60 Vbeta and 13 Jbeta primers. Using immunoSEQ multiplex PCR, the repertoire was profiled, and TCRdb retains in-frame clones only, with some absent. The sample comprises approximately 100,000 clones, 65% to 75% of which are singletons, and around 4.8% rests with the top ten. The CDR3 covers 14 residues. Looked up from germline, CDR1 is SGHNT and CDR2 is YENEEA. V was pared by 5 bases and J by 5 bases, with 4 bases of the junction left unmatched. This clone was seen once.

This receptor was obtained from a young woman in good health and CMV-seropositive. This chain joins TRBV11-3 and TRBJ2-2, with 8 positions matching TRBD2. Sequenced sample: PBMCs. The CDR3 bases are TGTGCCAGCAGCAGGGGACTAGTGACCGGGGAGCTGTTTTTT. Amino acids: CASSRGLVTGELFF. Based on the CDR3 plus reference TRBV11-3 and TRBJ2-2, the full variable domain is EAGVVQSPRYKIIEKKQPVAFWCNPISGHNTLYWYLQNLGQGPELLIRYENEEAVDDSQLPKDRFSAERLKGVDSTLKIQPAELGDSAVYLCASSRGLVTGELFFGEGSRLTVL.